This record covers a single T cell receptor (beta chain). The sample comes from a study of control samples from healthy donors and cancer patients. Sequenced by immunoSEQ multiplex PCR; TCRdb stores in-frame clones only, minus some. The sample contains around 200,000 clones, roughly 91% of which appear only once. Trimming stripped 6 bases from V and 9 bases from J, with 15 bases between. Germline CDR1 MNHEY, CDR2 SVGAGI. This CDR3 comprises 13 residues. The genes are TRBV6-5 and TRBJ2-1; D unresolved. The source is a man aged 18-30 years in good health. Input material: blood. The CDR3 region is CASSQWRRSEQFF. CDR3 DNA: TGTGCCAGCAGCCAGTGGCGCCGAAGTGAGCAGTTCTTC.